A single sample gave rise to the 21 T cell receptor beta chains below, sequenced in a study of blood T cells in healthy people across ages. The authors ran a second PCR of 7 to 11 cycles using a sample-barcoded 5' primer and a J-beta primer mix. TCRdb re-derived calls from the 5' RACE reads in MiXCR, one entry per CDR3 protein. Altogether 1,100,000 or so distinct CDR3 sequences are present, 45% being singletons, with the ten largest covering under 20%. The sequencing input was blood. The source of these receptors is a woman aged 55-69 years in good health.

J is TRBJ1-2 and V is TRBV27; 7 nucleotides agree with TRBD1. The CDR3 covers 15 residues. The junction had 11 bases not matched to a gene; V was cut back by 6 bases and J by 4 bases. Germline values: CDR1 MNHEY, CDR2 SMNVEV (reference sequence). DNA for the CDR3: TGTGCCAGCAGACCCCCGACAGGGATAGGCTATGGCTACACCTTC. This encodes CASRPPTGIGYGYTF.

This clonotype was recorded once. The CDR3 DNA is TGTGCCAGCAGCTTGGACGGACAGGGGGCATCCTACGAGCAGTACTTC. Protein: CASSLDGQGASYEQYF. V and J are TRBV5-5 and TRBJ2-7; 11 bases agree with TRBD1. V gave up 0 bases and J gave up 1 base; unmatched junction bases: 3. This CDR3 has 16 amino acids. Germline CDR1 and CDR2: SGHKS and YYEKEE (reference sequence).

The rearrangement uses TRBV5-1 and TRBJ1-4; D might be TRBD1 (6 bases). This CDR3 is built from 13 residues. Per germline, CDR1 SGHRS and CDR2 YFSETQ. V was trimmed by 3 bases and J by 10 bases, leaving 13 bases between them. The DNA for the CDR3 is TGCGCCAGCAGCTCCGCAGGGGAAGGAAAACTGTTTTTT. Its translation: CASSSAGEGKLFF.

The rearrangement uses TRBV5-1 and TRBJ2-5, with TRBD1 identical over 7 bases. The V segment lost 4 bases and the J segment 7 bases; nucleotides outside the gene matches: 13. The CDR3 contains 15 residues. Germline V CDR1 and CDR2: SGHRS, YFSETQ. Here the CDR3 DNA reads TGCGCCAGCAGCCTGAAGACAGGGTCGGACGGGACCCAGTACTTC. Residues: CASSLKTGSDGTQYF.

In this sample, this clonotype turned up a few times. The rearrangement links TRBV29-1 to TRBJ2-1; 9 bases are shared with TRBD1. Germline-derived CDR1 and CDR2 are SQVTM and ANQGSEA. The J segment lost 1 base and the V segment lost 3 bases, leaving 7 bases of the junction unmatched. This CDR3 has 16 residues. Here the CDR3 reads CSVEGGQGISYNEQFF. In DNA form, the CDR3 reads TGCAGCGTTGAGGGTGGACAGGGGATTTCCTACAATGAGCAGTTCTTC.

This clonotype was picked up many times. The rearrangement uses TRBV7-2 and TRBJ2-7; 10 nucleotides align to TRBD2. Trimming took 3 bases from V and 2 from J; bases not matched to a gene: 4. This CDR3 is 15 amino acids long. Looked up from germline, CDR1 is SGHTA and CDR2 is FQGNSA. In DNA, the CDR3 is TGTGCCAGCAGCTTCTCCGGGACTAGCGCCTACGAGCAGTACTTC. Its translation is CASSFSGTSAYEQYF.

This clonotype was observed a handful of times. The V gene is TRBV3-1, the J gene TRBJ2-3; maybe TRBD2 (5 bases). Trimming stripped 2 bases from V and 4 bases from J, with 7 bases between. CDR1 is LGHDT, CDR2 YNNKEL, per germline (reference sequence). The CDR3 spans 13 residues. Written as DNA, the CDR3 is TGTGCCAGCAGCCAAAGAGGGCCAGATACGCAGTATTTT. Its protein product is CASSQRGPDTQYF.

CDR3 region: CATSDYGTGFVNEQFF. In nucleotides, the CDR3 is TGTGCCACCAGTGATTACGGGACAGGTTTCGTCAATGAGCAGTTCTTC. The genes are TRBV24-1 and TRBJ2-1, with 8 bases lining up with TRBD1. CDR1 and CDR2 (germline): KGHDR, SFDVKD. Losses at the gene ends were 2 bases for V and 6 bases for J; bases not matched to a gene: 8. There are 16 residues in the CDR3.

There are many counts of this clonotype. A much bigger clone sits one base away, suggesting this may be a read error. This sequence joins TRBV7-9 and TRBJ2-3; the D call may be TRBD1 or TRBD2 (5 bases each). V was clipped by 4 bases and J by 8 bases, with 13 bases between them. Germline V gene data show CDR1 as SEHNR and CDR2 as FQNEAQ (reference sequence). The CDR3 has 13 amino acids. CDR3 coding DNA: TGTGCCAGCAGCTGCTGGCAGAGGGGTACGCAGTATTTT. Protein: CASSCWQRGTQYF. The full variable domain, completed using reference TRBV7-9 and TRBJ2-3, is DTGVSQNPRHKITKRGQNVTFRCDPISEHNRLYWYRQTLGQGPEFLTYFQNEAQLEKSRLLSDRFSAERPKGSFSTLEIQRTEQGDSAMYLCASSCWQRGTQYFGPGTRLTVL.

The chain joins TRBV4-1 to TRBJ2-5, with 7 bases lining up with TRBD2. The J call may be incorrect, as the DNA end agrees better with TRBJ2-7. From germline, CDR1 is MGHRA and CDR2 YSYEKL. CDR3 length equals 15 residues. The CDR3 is CASSQEGGWDYEQYF. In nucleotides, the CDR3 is TGCGCCAGCAGCCAAGAGGGGGGGTGGGATTACGAGCAGTACTTC.

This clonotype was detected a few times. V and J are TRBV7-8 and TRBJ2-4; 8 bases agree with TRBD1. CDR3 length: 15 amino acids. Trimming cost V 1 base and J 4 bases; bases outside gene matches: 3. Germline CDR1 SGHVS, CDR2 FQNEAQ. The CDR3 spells CASSLGGQGKNIQYF. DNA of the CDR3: TGTGCCAGCAGCTTAGGAGGACAGGGAAAAAACATTCAGTACTTC. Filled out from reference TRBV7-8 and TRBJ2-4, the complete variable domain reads GAGVSQSPRYKVAKRGQDVALRCDPISGHVSLFWYQQALGQGPEFLTYFQNEAQLDKSGLPSDRFFAERPEGSVSTLKIQRTQQEDSAVYLCASSLGGQGKNIQYFGAGTRLSVL.

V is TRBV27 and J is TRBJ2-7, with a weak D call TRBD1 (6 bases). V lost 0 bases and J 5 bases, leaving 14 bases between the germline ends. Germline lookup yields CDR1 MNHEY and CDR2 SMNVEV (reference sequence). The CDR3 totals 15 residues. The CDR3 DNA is TGTGCCAGCAGTTTATCGTGGGGACAAATGGACGAGCAGTACTTC. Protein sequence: CASSLSWGQMDEQYF.

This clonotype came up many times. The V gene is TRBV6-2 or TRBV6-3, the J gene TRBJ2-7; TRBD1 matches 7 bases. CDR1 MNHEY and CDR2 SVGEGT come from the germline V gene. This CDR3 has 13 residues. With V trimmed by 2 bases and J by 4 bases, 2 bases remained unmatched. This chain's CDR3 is CASSYRGLYEQYF. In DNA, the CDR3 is TGTGCCAGCAGTTACAGGGGGCTGTACGAGCAGTACTTC.

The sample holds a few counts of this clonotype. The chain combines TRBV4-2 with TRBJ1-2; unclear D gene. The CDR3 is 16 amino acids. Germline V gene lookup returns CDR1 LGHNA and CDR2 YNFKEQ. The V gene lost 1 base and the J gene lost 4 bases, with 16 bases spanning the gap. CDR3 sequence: CASSQGAADGTYGYTF. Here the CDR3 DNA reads TGTGCCAGCAGCCAAGGAGCCGCGGACGGCACCTATGGCTACACCTTC.

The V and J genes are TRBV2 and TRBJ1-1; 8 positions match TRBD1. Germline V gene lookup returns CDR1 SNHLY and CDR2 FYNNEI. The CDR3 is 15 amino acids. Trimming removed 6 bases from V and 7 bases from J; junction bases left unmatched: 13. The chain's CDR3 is CASRGQEAEYGEAFF. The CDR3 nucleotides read TGTGCCAGCAGGGGACAGGAGGCCGAATATGGTGAAGCTTTCTTT.

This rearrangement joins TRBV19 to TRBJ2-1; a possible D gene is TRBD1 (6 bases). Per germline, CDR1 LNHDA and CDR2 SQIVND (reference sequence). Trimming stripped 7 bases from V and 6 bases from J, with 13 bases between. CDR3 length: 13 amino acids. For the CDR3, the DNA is TGTGCCAGTACTAGGGGGATCGGCAATGAGCAGTTCTTC. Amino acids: CASTRGIGNEQFF.

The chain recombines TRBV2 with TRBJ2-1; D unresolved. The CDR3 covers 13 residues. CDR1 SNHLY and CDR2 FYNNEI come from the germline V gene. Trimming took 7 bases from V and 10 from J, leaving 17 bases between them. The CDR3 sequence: CASTEADSYEQFF. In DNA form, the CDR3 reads TGTGCCAGCACTGAGGCAGACTCCTACGAGCAGTTCTTC.

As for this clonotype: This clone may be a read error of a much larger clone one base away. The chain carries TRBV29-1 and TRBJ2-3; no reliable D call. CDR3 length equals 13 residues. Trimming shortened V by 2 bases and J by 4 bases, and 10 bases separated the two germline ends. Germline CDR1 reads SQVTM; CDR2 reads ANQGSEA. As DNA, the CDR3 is TGCAGCGTTGAACTCCCGTTCGCAGATACGCAGTATTTT. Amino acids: CSVELPFADTQYF.

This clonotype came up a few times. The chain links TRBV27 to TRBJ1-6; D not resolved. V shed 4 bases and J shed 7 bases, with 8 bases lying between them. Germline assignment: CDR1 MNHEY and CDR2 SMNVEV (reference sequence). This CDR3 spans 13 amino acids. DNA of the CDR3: TGTGCCAGCAGTTCCTGGATCAATTCACCCCTCCACTTT. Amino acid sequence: CASSSWINSPLHF.

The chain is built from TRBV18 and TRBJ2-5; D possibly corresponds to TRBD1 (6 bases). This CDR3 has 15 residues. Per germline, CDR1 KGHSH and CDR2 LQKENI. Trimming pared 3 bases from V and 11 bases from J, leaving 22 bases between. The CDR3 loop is CASSPSGRQAEEQYF. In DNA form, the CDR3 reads TGTGCCAGCTCACCTTCCGGCAGACAGGCGGAAGAGCAGTACTTC. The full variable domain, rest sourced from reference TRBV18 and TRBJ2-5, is NAGVMQNPRHLVRRRGQEARLRCSPMKGHSHVYWYRQLPEEGLKFMVYLQKENIIDESGMPKERFSAEFPKEGPSILRIQQVVRGDSAAYFCASSPSGRQAEEQYFGPGTRLLVL.

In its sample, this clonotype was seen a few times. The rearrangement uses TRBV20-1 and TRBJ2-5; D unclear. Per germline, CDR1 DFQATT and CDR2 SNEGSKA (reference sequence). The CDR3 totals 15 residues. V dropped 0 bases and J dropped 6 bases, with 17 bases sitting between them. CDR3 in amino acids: CSARDPPPASKTQYF. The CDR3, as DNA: TGCAGTGCTAGAGACCCACCTCCGGCCTCCAAGACCCAGTACTTC.